One and the same sample provided the 17 T cell receptor beta chains below, sequenced in a study of blood T cell repertoires in COVID-19. Sequencing was performed with immunoSEQ multiplex PCR; in TCRdb, only in-frame clones are kept and a portion is missing. The repertoire holds about 150,000 clones, with over 70% as singletons. Sequenced sample: peripheral blood. These receptors came from a man in his fifties or sixties with active or convalescent COVID-19.

The rearrangement joins TRBV14 to TRBJ1-2; the D is unclear. Germline CDR1 reads SGHDN; CDR2 reads FVKESK. V was clipped by 2 bases and J by 5 bases, with 6 bases between them. The CDR3 spans 12 residues. CDR3 loop: CASSQRSYGYTF. In DNA form, the CDR3 reads TGTGCCAGCAGCCAACGGTCTTATGGCTACACCTTC. Filled out from reference TRBV14 and TRBJ1-2, the complete variable domain reads EAGVTQFPSHSVIEKGQTVTLRCDPISGHDNLYWYRRVMGKEIKFLLHFVKESKQDESGMPNNRFLAERTGGTYSTLKVQPAELEDSGVYFCASSQRSYGYTFGSGTRLTVV.

The V gene is TRBV3-1 (or the pseudogene TRBV3-2), the J gene TRBJ1-6; a possible D gene is TRBD1 (5 bases). The CDR3 has 16 amino acids. Per the germline V gene, CDR1 is LGHDT and CDR2 is YNNKEL (reference sequence). Trimming took 1 base from V and 1 from J, leaving 8 bases between them. CDR3 amino acids: CASSQGDRSYNSPLHF. CDR3 bases: TGTGCCAGCAGCCAAGGAGACAGATCCTATAATTCACCCCTCCACTTT.

The V gene is TRBV19, the J gene TRBJ2-2, with TRBD2 matching 8 bases. The germline V gene has CDR1 LNHDA and CDR2 SQIVND (reference sequence). This CDR3 has 15 amino acids. Unmatched junction bases numbered 4, after V lost 3 bases and J lost 4 bases. The CDR3: CASSISTSATGELFF. CDR3 nucleotides: TGTGCCAGTAGTATTTCGACTAGCGCCACCGGGGAGCTGTTTTTT.

The chain combines TRBV28 with TRBJ2-5; 7 bases are shared with TRBD1. The length of the CDR3 is 16 residues. V lost 1 base to trimming and J lost 1 base; unmatched junction nucleotides: 6. Germline loops: CDR1 MDHEN, CDR2 SYDVKM. The CDR3 region is CASSLSPGQAQETQYF. The CDR3, as DNA: TGTGCCAGCAGTTTATCTCCCGGACAGGCCCAAGAGACCCAGTACTTC. Full variable domain (missing parts from reference TRBV28 and TRBJ2-5): DVKVTQSSRYLVKRTGEKVFLECVQDMDHENMFWYRQDPGLGLRLIYFSYDVKMKEKGDIPEGYSVSREKKERFSLILESASTNQTSMYLCASSLSPGQAQETQYFGPGTRLLVL.

CDR3 sequence (DNA): TGTGCCAGCAGCGTAGGACAGAACACCGGGGAGCTGTTTTTT. This gives the protein CASSVGQNTGELFF. The chain combines TRBV9 with TRBJ2-2, with D unresolved. Trimming left V 0 bases short and J 1 base short, with 4 bases between. The CDR3 is made up of 14 amino acids. Germline CDR1 and CDR2: SGDLS and YYNGEE.

The V gene is TRBV19, the J gene TRBJ1-2; TRBD1 matches at 7 bases. This CDR3 contains 15 residues. The J segment lost 4 bases and the V segment lost 6 bases, leaving 11 bases of the junction unmatched. The germline V gene has CDR1 LNHDA and CDR2 SQIVND (reference sequence). CDR3 region: CASSLPGQASYGYTF. Written as DNA, the CDR3 is TGTGCCAGTAGCCTACCCGGACAGGCGAGCTATGGCTACACCTTC.

V and J are TRBV7-9 and TRBJ1-4; D unresolved. With 1 base removed from V and 4 bases from J, the gap between germline ends came to 7 bases. The length of the CDR3 is 14 residues. The germline V gene has CDR1 SEHNR and CDR2 FQNEAQ (reference sequence). The CDR3: CASSLVQINEKLFF. In nucleotides, the CDR3 is TGTGCCAGCAGCTTAGTACAGATTAATGAAAAACTGTTTTTT.

The CDR3 loop reads CASSQGAYTDTQYF. CDR3 coding DNA: TGTGCCAGCAGCCAAGGGGCCTACACAGATACGCAGTATTTT. The genes are TRBV3-1 (or the pseudogene TRBV3-2) and TRBJ2-3; D not certain. V lost 1 base and J lost 2, with 7 bases in between. There are 14 residues in the CDR3. Germline-derived CDR1 and CDR2 are LGHDT and YNNKEL (reference sequence).

The gene calls are TRBV19 and TRBJ1-2, with 8 positions matching TRBD1. With 3 bases clipped from V and 12 bases from J, the junction kept 15 bases outside the gene matches. This CDR3 spans 15 amino acids. Germline values: CDR1 LNHDA, CDR2 SQIVND (reference sequence). The CDR3 DNA follows: TGTGCCAGTAGTATGTGGACAGGGTCGGCCGTATACGACACCTTC. Encoded protein: CASSMWTGSAVYDTF.

J is TRBJ1-3 and V is TRBV5-1, with a possible D match to TRBD1 (5 bases). Germline lookup yields CDR1 SGHRS and CDR2 YFSETQ. V lost 2 bases to trimming and J lost 4 bases, with 10 bases between them. The CDR3 runs 14 residues. CDR3 in DNA: TGCGCCAGCAGCTTCCAGGGCGAAGGAAACACCATATATTTT. This codes for CASSFQGEGNTIYF. The full variable domain, completed using reference TRBV5-1 and TRBJ1-3, is KAGVTQTPRYLIKTRGQQVTLSCSPISGHRSVSWYQQTPGQGLQFLFEYFSETQRNKGNFPGRFSGRQFSNSRSEMNVSTLELGDSALYLCASSFQGEGNTIYFGEGSWLTVV.

This chain connects TRBV7-3 to TRBJ1-1; the D gene is possibly TRBD1 (6 bases). This CDR3 has 14 residues. Trimming took 6 bases from V and 1 from J, leaving 12 bases between them. Germline V gene data show CDR1 as SGHTA and CDR2 as FQGTGA. The CDR3 region is CASSPTGRNTEAFF. CDR3 nucleotides: TGTGCCAGCAGTCCGACAGGTCGGAACACTGAAGCTTTCTTT.

The V and J genes are TRBV5-1 and TRBJ2-7; 15 bases agree with TRBD2. The CDR3 contains 17 residues. The germline gives CDR1 SGHRS, CDR2 YFSETQ. V shed 4 bases and J 2 bases; nucleotides not matched to a gene: 7. For the CDR3, the DNA is TGCGCCAGCAGCCTCGGACTAGCGGGAGGGACTACCTACGAGCAGTACTTC. Residues: CASSLGLAGGTTYEQYF.

V and J are TRBV7-3 and TRBJ2-3; D is perhaps TRBD2 (5 bases). CDR1 and CDR2 from the germline V gene are SGHTA and FQGTGA. The CDR3 consists of 15 residues. Trimming took off 2 bases at V and 1 base at J, with 10 bases between the two ends. The CDR3 DNA reads TGTGCCAGCAGCTTAGGTAAAGCGGGCACAGATACGCAGTATTTT. Its translation: CASSLGKAGTDTQYF.

The V and J genes are TRBV12-5 and TRBJ2-3; 9 positions match TRBD1. The junction had 3 bases not matched to a gene; V was cut back by 2 bases and J by 3 bases. CDR1 is LGHNT and CDR2 is FRNRAP in the germline V gene. The CDR3 has 15 residues. In DNA form, the CDR3 reads TGTGCTAGTGGTTTGAGACAGGGGGAAACAGATACGCAGTATTTT. Translation gives CASGLRQGETDTQYF.

The chain is built from TRBV15 and TRBJ1-3, with a possible D match to TRBD1 (6 bases). Germline CDR1 LNHNV, CDR2 YYDKDF (reference sequence). V dropped 3 bases and J dropped 1 base, with 10 bases sitting between them. The CDR3 runs 15 residues. CDR3 sequence reads: CATSRGGASGNTIYF. DNA of the CDR3: TGTGCCACCAGCAGGGGGGGGGCTTCTGGAAACACCATATATTTT.

The gene calls are TRBV19 and TRBJ2-6; the match to TRBD1 covers 8 bases. The V segment lost 7 bases and the J segment 2 bases; nucleotides outside the gene matches: 7. Germline lookup yields CDR1 LNHDA and CDR2 SQIVND (reference sequence). The CDR3 is 16 residues long. The DNA of the CDR3 is TGTGCCAGTAAGAAGGACAGGGTAGCTGGGGCCAACGTCCTGACTTTC. Protein: CASKKDRVAGANVLTF.

This clone was picked up a small number of times. The chain couples TRBV10-1 to TRBJ2-3; 11 nucleotides agree with TRBD2. The CDR3 contains 16 residues. The V and J ends lost 5 bases and 2 bases, in that order; junction bases with no gene match: 6. Germline assignment: CDR1 WNHNN and CDR2 SYGVQD (reference sequence). The DNA for the CDR3 is TGCGCCAGCAGTCCGGGACTAGCGGAATTCACAGATACGCAGTATTTT. Translated: CASSPGLAEFTDTQYF.